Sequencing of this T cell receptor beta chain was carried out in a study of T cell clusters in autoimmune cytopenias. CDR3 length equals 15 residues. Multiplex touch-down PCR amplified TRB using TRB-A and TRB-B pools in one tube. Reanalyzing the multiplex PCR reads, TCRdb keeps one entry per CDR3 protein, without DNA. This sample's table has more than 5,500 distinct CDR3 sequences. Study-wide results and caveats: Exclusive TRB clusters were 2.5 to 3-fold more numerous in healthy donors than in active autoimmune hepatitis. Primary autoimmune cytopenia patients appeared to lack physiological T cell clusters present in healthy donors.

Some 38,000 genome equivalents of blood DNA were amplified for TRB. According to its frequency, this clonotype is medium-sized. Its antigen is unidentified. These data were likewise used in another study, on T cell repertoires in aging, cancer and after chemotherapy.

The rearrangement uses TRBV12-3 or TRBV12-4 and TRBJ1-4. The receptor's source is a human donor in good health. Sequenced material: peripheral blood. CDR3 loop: CASSASAQTNEKLFF.